Each of the 15 T cell receptor beta chains below was sequenced from the same sample in a study of CD8 T cells in ankylosing spondylitis (TCRdb year 2017). No cognate antigen is known for these TCRs. Overall study results and their limits: Blood from ankylosing spondylitis patients appeared to be characterized by a TCR beta motif made up of several highly homologous amino acid variants.

The library was produced with 5' RACE. The reads were generated on an Illumina HiSeq 2500. Using fastp at Q25 and MiXCR, TCRdb reprocessed the public reads and kept productive beta chains. Each CDR3 protein appears once, grouped with its most common genes and DNA. Within this sample are roughly 450,000 distinct CDR3 sequences, with approximately 26% of them counted one time only. The ten largest clones represent approximately 1% of the sample. The material sequenced was blood, either unsorted or a sorted T cell fraction (not recorded which). The receptors come from a male donor with ankylosing spondylitis.

This clonotype was recorded a few times. V usage is TRBV5-1 and J usage is TRBJ1-1, with TRBD1 matching over 12 bases. The CDR3 runs to 16 residues. Germline-derived CDR1 and CDR2 are SGHRS and YFSETQ. Trimming took 3 bases from V and 6 from J; bases not matched to a gene: 9. CDR3: CASSWGPGTGGSEAFF. The CDR3 DNA sequence: TGCGCCAGCAGCTGGGGTCCCGGGACAGGGGGCTCTGAAGCTTTCTTT.

CDR3 protein: CASSFRREVYNEQFF. The CDR3 coding sequence is TGTGCCAGCAGTTTTCGGCGGGAGGTCTACAATGAGCAGTTCTTC. The V gene is TRBV12-3 or TRBV12-4, the J gene TRBJ2-1, with 8 bases lining up with TRBD2. V lost 3 bases and J lost 3; bases outside the gene matches: 4. This CDR3 region has 15 residues.

This clonotype occurred a few times. The chain carries TRBV7-2 and TRBJ1-2; 8 bases fit TRBD1. Per the germline V gene, CDR1 is SGHTA and CDR2 is FQGNSA. The CDR3 runs to 13 residues. The trim removed 10 bases at V and 4 bases at J, leaving 8 bases unmatched. DNA of the CDR3: TGTGCCACCTGGGCGACAGGGGTCTATGGCTACACCTTC. It specifies CATWATGVYGYTF. Looking up the rest from reference TRBV7-2 and TRBJ1-2 gives the full variable domain: GAGVSQSPSNKVTEKGKDVELRCDPISGHTALYWYRQSLGQGLEFLIYFQGNSAPDKSGLPSDRFSAERTGGSVSTLTIQRTQQEDSAVYLCATWATGVYGYTFGSGTRLTVV.

This clonotype was found a few times. In nucleotides, the CDR3 is TGCGCCAGCAGAGGTTCGGGGGCAACCCACTACAATGAGCAGTTCTTC. Residues: CASRGSGATHYNEQFF. The chain employs TRBV5-1 and TRBJ2-1, with D perhaps TRBD1 or TRBD2 (6 bases each). V dropped 5 bases and J dropped 3 bases, with 18 bases sitting between them. The CDR3 totals 16 residues. Germline V lookup: CDR1 SGHRS, CDR2 YFSETQ.

The chain couples TRBV5-6 to TRBJ2-4, with a tentative D call TRBD1 (5 bases). Germline assignment: CDR1 SGHDT and CDR2 YYEEEE. The CDR3 length is 17 residues. Trimming pared 4 bases from V and 6 bases from J, leaving 23 bases between. The CDR3 loop is CASSLTFWGESSNIQYF. The CDR3 coding sequence is TGTGCCAGCAGCCTAACCTTCTGGGGCGAGTCGTCAAACATTCAGTACTTC.

This rearrangement joins TRBV10-1 to TRBJ2-1; 8 bases fit TRBD2. CDR1 is WNHNN and CDR2 is SYGVQD in the germline V gene (reference sequence). The CDR3 is 14 amino acids. Germline trimming cut 3 bases from V and 8 bases from J; bases unmatched to any gene: 6. DNA for the CDR3: TGCGCCAGCAGTGACAGCGGGAGTACAGATGAGCAGTTCTTC. It codes for CASSDSGSTDEQFF.

This clonotype was picked up a small number of times. The V call is TRBV11-2, the J call TRBJ1-5; unclear D gene. V was cut by 1 base and J by 6 bases, with 13 bases left in between. There are 15 residues in the CDR3. CDR1 is SGHAT, CDR2 FQNNGV, per germline. The DNA for the CDR3 is TGTGCCAGCAGCTTAGGGGCGGACGGACTTCAGCCCCAGCATTTT. This codes for CASSLGADGLQPQHF.

This sequence joins TRBV7-2 and TRBJ1-1, with D unclear. The CDR3 is 16 residues long. Between the trimmed V and J ends, which lost 2 bases and 1 base, there was a span of 14 bases. Germline CDR1 is SGHTA and CDR2 is FQGNSA. CDR3 nucleotides: TGTGCCAGCAGCTTACCCCTCGCCGCCGAGAACACTGAAGCTTTCTTT. This gives the protein CASSLPLAAENTEAFF.

To note about this clonotype: At one boundary the junction diverges from the germline segment, which might be a read error. J is TRBJ2-1 and V is TRBV7-2; unclear D gene. Per the germline V gene, CDR1 is SGHTA and CDR2 is FQGNSA. The CDR3 is 13 amino acids. CDR3 in DNA: TGTGCCAGAAGCTTAAGTGTCTGGGATGAGCAGTTCTTC. Its protein is CARSLSVWDEQFF. Variable domain in full (rest from reference TRBV7-2 and TRBJ2-1): GAGVSQSPSNKVTEKGKDVELRCDPISGHTALYWYRQSLGQGLEFLIYFQGNSAPDKSGLPSDRFSAERTGGSVSTLTIQRTQQEDSAVYLCARSLSVWDEQFFGPGTRLTVL.

The chain couples TRBV27 to TRBJ2-7; 11 nucleotides line up with TRBD1. Looked up from germline, CDR1 is MNHEY and CDR2 is SMNVEV (reference sequence). With 5 bases clipped from V and 3 bases from J, the junction kept 9 bases outside the gene matches. The CDR3 consists of 16 residues. Written as DNA, the CDR3 is TGTGCCAGCAGTCCCCATGGACAGGGGGCGCGCTACGAGCAGTACGTC. Protein sequence: CASSPHGQGARYEQYV.

The rearrangement links TRBV5-5 to TRBJ2-1; D is unclear. Germline V gives CDR1 SGHKS, CDR2 YYEKEE (reference sequence). The CDR3 extends over 15 amino acids. The V and J ends lost 0 bases and 4 bases respectively, with 11 bases between them. The CDR3 DNA follows: TGTGCCAGCAGCTTGGTTCAGGCAAGTTACAATGAGCAGTTCTTC. Amino acids: CASSLVQASYNEQFF.

The J gene is TRBJ1-5, the V gene TRBV6-1, with a tentative D call TRBD1 (5 bases). This CDR3 region has 14 residues. Germline assignment: CDR1 MNHNS and CDR2 SASEGT. Between the trimmed V and J ends, which lost 6 bases and 5 bases, there was a span of 14 bases. The CDR3 DNA follows: TGTGCCAGCAGCACCGGAGAGGGGTATCAGCCCCAGCATTTT. Translating gives CASSTGEGYQPQHF.

This clonotype was found once. This chain links TRBV3-1 with TRBJ2-3; 7 bases match TRBD2. Trimming at V came to 3 bases and at J to 5 bases, leaving 8 bases not matched to a gene. The CDR3 length is 15 residues. CDR1 and CDR2 (germline): LGHDT, YNNKEL (reference sequence). The CDR3 nucleotides are TGTGCCAGCAGCCAGGACTATTCGGGAGGAGATACGCAGTATTTT. Encoded protein: CASSQDYSGGDTQYF.

This clonotype has only a few counts. The V call is TRBV20-1, the J call TRBJ2-3; 8 nucleotides line up with TRBD2. Germline trimming cut 6 bases from V and 3 bases from J; bases unmatched to any gene: 11. Germline lookup yields CDR1 DFQATT and CDR2 SNEGSKA (reference sequence). The CDR3 is made up of 15 amino acids. The CDR3 loop is CSAHPPAGVTDTQYF. As DNA, the CDR3 is TGCAGTGCGCATCCCCCAGCGGGAGTAACAGATACGCAGTATTTT.

V and J are TRBV24-1 and TRBJ2-1; 13 nucleotides match TRBD2. Per the germline V gene, CDR1 is KGHDR and CDR2 is SFDVKD. This CDR3 comprises 19 residues. Trimming removed 4 bases from V and 4 bases from J; junction bases left unmatched: 12. In DNA, the CDR3 is TGTGCCACCAGTGACCCGGGACGGGCGACTAGCGGGAGGTACAATGAGCAGTTCTTC. Its protein product is CATSDPGRATSGRYNEQFF.